Listed here are 26 T cell receptor beta chains from one sample, sequenced in a study of identical twins. One entry per CDR3 protein results from TCRdb running MiXCR on the 5' RACE reads. This sample has 300,000 to 400,000 distinct CDR3 sequences, with roughly 9% found just once. Sequencing used naive T cells sorted from blood. The receptor source for this set is a woman aged 45-65 years in good health.

In its sample, this clonotype was seen a few times. The chain links TRBV28 to TRBJ2-5; perhaps TRBD1 as D (6 bases). CDR3 length: 15 residues. Trimming shortened V by 2 bases and J by 5 bases, and 15 bases separated the two germline ends. Germline V gene lookup returns CDR1 MDHEN and CDR2 SYDVKM. The CDR3 nucleotides are TGTGCCAGCAGTTTAAGACAGGTGGGGCAGGAGACCCAGTACTTC. Its translation: CASSLRQVGQETQYF. Full variable domain (outside the CDR3, taken from reference TRBV28 and TRBJ2-5): DVKVTQSSRYLVKRTGEKVFLECVQDMDHENMFWYRQDPGLGLRLIYFSYDVKMKEKGDIPEGYSVSREKKERFSLILESASTNQTSMYLCASSLRQVGQETQYFGPGTRLLVL.

This clonotype was seen at least ten times. This chain uses TRBV20-1 with TRBJ1-1; D call uncertain. Trimming pared 0 bases from V and 10 bases from J, leaving 15 bases between. This CDR3 has 13 amino acids. Germline assignment: CDR1 DFQATT and CDR2 SNEGSKA (reference sequence). The CDR3 bases are TGCAGTGCTAGAGAGGCGAAGTTTTCTGGAGCTTTCTTT. It codes for CSAREAKFSGAFF.

The rearrangement uses TRBV30 and TRBJ1-1, with D unresolved. Between the trimmed V and J ends, which lost 3 bases and 7 bases, there was a span of 6 bases. Germline V CDR1 and CDR2: GTSNPN, SVGIG (reference sequence). This CDR3 is built from 10 residues. The CDR3, as DNA: TGTGCCTGGAGGGGCAATGAAGCTTTCTTT. It yields the protein CAWRGNEAFF.

The chain has TRBV7-9 and TRBJ2-2; TRBD1 might be the D (5 bases). V was pared by 2 bases and J by 3 bases, with 10 bases between. CDR3 size: 15 residues. The V gene's germline CDR1 is SEHNR and CDR2 FQNEAQ (reference sequence). CDR3 region: CASSLPRVDTGELFF. The DNA of the CDR3 is TGTGCCAGCAGCTTACCCAGGGTGGACACCGGGGAGCTGTTTTTT.

This clonotype was counted many times. The genes are TRBV5-1 and TRBJ1-2; D gene ambiguous. V gave up 0 bases and J gave up 5 bases, with 14 bases separating them. The CDR3 has 15 residues. Germline V gene data show CDR1 as SGHRS and CDR2 as YFSETQ. This CDR3 is CASSLGQAEPYGYTF. DNA of the CDR3: TGCGCCAGCAGCTTGGGACAAGCGGAACCATATGGCTACACCTTC. The whole variable domain, remainder taken from reference TRBV5-1 and TRBJ1-2, is KAGVTQTPRYLIKTRGQQVTLSCSPISGHRSVSWYQQTPGQGLQFLFEYFSETQRNKGNFPGRFSGRQFSNSRSEMNVSTLELGDSALYLCASSLGQAEPYGYTFGSGTRLTVV.

This clonotype showed up many times. The genes are TRBV5-1 and TRBJ2-1; D unresolved. This CDR3 is 15 amino acids long. Germline V CDR1 and CDR2: SGHRS, YFSETQ. V dropped 2 bases and J dropped 2 bases, with 11 bases sitting between them. The CDR3 region has the DNA TGCGCCAGCAGCTTCGGCAGGCATACCTACAATGAGCAGTTCTTC. Translation: CASSFGRHTYNEQFF.

J is TRBJ2-1 and V is TRBV5-1, with TRBD2 identical over 8 bases. V was clipped by 4 bases and J by 6 bases; unmatched bases: 9. Germline V gene data show CDR1 as SGHRS and CDR2 as YFSETQ. The CDR3 covers 15 residues. CDR3 amino acids: CASSPLIAGGNEQFF. CDR3 nucleotide sequence: TGCGCCAGCAGCCCGCTAATTGCGGGGGGCAATGAGCAGTTCTTC.

At least ten counts were recorded for this clonotype. The rearrangement links TRBV12-3 or TRBV12-4 to TRBJ2-1; D is unclear. The CDR3 extends over 11 amino acids. Trimming took off 3 bases at V and 9 bases at J, with 6 bases between the two ends. CDR3 sequence: CASSLKVEQFF. The CDR3 nucleotides are TGTGCCAGCAGTTTGAAGGTTGAGCAGTTCTTC.

The V call is TRBV10-1, the J call TRBJ2-3; possible D gene TRBD1, 5 bases. Trimming pared 6 bases from V and 6 bases from J, leaving 16 bases between. This CDR3 has 14 amino acids. CDR1 is WNHNN, CDR2 SYGVQD, per germline (reference sequence). The CDR3 coding sequence is TGCGCCAGCAGGGGCAACAGGAGATATGATACGCAGTATTTT. Protein: CASRGNRRYDTQYF.

This clonotype was detected ten times or more. The chain links TRBV12-3 or TRBV12-4 to TRBJ2-5; D perhaps matches TRBD2 (6 bases). The CDR3 is 12 amino acids. The V end was cut by 3 bases, the J end by 7 bases, with 9 bases between. The CDR3 here is CASSLGGPTQYF. The CDR3 nucleotides are TGTGCCAGCAGTTTGGGAGGTCCGACCCAGTACTTC.

The J gene is TRBJ1-5, the V gene TRBV29-1; D unclear. V gave up 5 bases and J gave up 9 bases, with 5 bases separating them. From germline, CDR1 is SQVTM and CDR2 ANQGSEA. This CDR3 is 9 amino acids long. CDR3 region: CSVSGPQHF. Written as DNA, the CDR3 is TGCAGCGTTTCTGGGCCCCAGCATTTT.

In regard to this clonotype: Possible read error: a much larger clone is one base away. J is TRBJ2-1 and V is TRBV21-1; TRBD1 is the table's D call, not checked against the DNA. TRBV21-1 is flagged as a pseudogene. The CDR3 is made up of 17 amino acids. CDR3 protein: CASRESTPGTLRDDQFF. The CDR3 DNA reads as TGTGCCAGCCGCGAGTCTACCCCAGGGACCCTACGGGATGACCAGTTCTTC.

This clonotype occurred a few times. V usage is TRBV28 and J usage is TRBJ1-5; 7 nucleotides agree with TRBD1. V lost 5 bases, J lost 0 bases, and 10 bases stayed unmatched. Germline CDR1 MDHEN, CDR2 SYDVKM. CDR3 length: 17 amino acids. DNA of the CDR3: TGTGCCAGCAGTCCCCTCTTAGGGGGCGGTAGCAATCAGCCCCAGCATTTT. Translation gives CASSPLLGGGSNQPQHF.

V and J are TRBV4-1 and TRBJ2-2; D call uncertain. With 1 base removed from V and 4 bases from J, the gap between germline ends came to 7 bases. The CDR3 is 14 amino acids. CDR1 is MGHRA and CDR2 is YSYEKL in the germline V gene. CDR3 in amino acids: CASSQVRITGELFF. The CDR3 coding sequence is TGCGCCAGCAGCCAAGTCCGAATCACCGGGGAGCTGTTTTTT.

This clonotype has ten or more counts. This chain connects TRBV20-1 to TRBJ2-1; 8 bases are a match to TRBD2. CDR3 length: 14 residues. V was clipped by 6 bases and J by 3 bases; unmatched bases: 7. Germline CDR1 reads DFQATT; CDR2 reads SNEGSKA (reference sequence). CDR3 loop: CSARGLAGYNEQFF. The CDR3 DNA is TGCAGTGCCCGAGGGCTAGCGGGCTACAATGAGCAGTTCTTC.

V usage is TRBV27 and J usage is TRBJ2-1, with TRBD1 matching 10 bases. CDR3 length equals 14 residues. Trimming at V came to 7 bases and at J to 3 bases, leaving 3 bases not matched to a gene. CDR1 is MNHEY and CDR2 is SMNVEV in the germline V gene (reference sequence). CDR3: CASTRTGGYNEQFF. Written as DNA, the CDR3 is TGTGCCAGCACCCGGACAGGGGGCTACAATGAGCAGTTCTTC.

This clonotype was seen a handful of times. The chain uses TRBV10-1 and TRBJ2-2; D remains unclear. The CDR3 runs to 17 residues. The V end was cut by 6 bases, the J end by 6 bases, with 23 bases between. In germline, CDR1 is WNHNN, CDR2 SYGVQD (reference sequence). The CDR3, as DNA: TGCGCCAGCAGAAGCGCCGTCAGGCCCCCAAATCCCGGGGAGCTGTTTTTT. Encoded protein: CASRSAVRPPNPGELFF.

This chain connects TRBV11-2 to TRBJ1-1; TRBD1 is a possible D gene (5 bases). CDR3 length: 16 amino acids. V gave up 5 bases and J gave up 0 bases, with 16 bases separating them. In germline, CDR1 is SGHAT, CDR2 FQNNGV. The CDR3 loop reads CASSLGEPGMNTEAFF. The CDR3 DNA is TGTGCCAGCAGCCTGGGGGAGCCCGGCATGAACACTGAAGCTTTCTTT.

This clonotype was seen only a few times. This chain connects TRBV12-3 or TRBV12-4 to TRBJ1-1; 9 nucleotides agree with TRBD1. V lost 5 bases and J lost 5; bases outside the gene matches: 12. The CDR3 length is 16 residues. The chain's CDR3 is CASSMTPGQGWTEAFF. CDR3 bases: TGTGCCAGCAGTATGACCCCGGGACAGGGATGGACTGAAGCTTTCTTT.

V is TRBV9 and J is TRBJ2-1, with 9 bases lining up with TRBD2. CDR1 and CDR2 (germline): SGDLS, YYNGEE. The CDR3 is made up of 13 amino acids. The V segment lost 3 bases and the J segment 10 bases; nucleotides outside the gene matches: 5. The CDR3 is CASSAGLAGEQFF. Here the CDR3 DNA reads TGTGCCAGCAGCGCGGGACTAGCAGGCGAGCAGTTCTTC.

This clonotype has ten or more counts. This chain uses TRBV7-9 with TRBJ2-1; D tentatively reads TRBD1 or TRBD2 (6 bases each). There are 15 residues in the CDR3. The V end lost 8 bases, the J end lost 0 bases, and 14 bases lay between the germline ends. Germline V gene lookup returns CDR1 SEHNR and CDR2 FQNEAQ (reference sequence). CDR3 sequence: CASGGTTGSYNEQFF. DNA of the CDR3: TGTGCCAGCGGGGGGACGACAGGCTCCTACAATGAGCAGTTCTTC.

The chain links TRBV5-1 to TRBJ2-1; the match to TRBD1 covers 10 bases. The germline V gene has CDR1 SGHRS and CDR2 YFSETQ. V lost 9 bases to trimming and J lost 0 bases; unmatched junction nucleotides: 12. This CDR3 has 17 residues. Here the CDR3 DNA reads TGCGCCACCTACACCGGGACAGGGGCCTCCTCCTACAATGAGCAGTTCTTC. Translation gives CATYTGTGASSYNEQFF.

This clonotype has a count of ten or more. The chain has TRBV20-1 and TRBJ2-3; 11 bases are a match to TRBD2. Germline V gives CDR1 DFQATT, CDR2 SNEGSKA (reference sequence). The CDR3 spans 16 residues. V shed 6 bases and J 6 bases; nucleotides not matched to a gene: 14. The CDR3 DNA reads TGCAGTGCCGCAAACCCAACTAGCGGGAGAGGGGATACGCAGTATTTT. This encodes CSAANPTSGRGDTQYF.

This clonotype was detected a few times. The genes are TRBV5-1 and TRBJ2-2; D perhaps matches TRBD2 (6 bases). CDR3 size: 14 residues. The V gene's germline CDR1 is SGHRS and CDR2 YFSETQ. Trimming removed 5 bases at V and 6 bases at J, with 14 bases between. In DNA form, the CDR3 reads TGCGCCAGCAGAGATGGAGGGATGGCCGGGGAGCTGTTTTTT. This gives the protein CASRDGGMAGELFF.

This clonotype was seen many times. The rearrangement links TRBV28 to TRBJ1-5, with D unresolved. CDR3 size: 15 residues. Germline values: CDR1 MDHEN, CDR2 SYDVKM. V was pared by 6 bases and J by 0 bases, with 12 bases between. CDR3 coding DNA: TGTGCCAGCAGCCCAATCGAAAATAGCAATCAGCCCCAGCATTTT. It is translated as CASSPIENSNQPQHF.

V gene TRBV20-1 combines with J gene TRBJ1-1, with D unresolved. V was trimmed by 0 bases and J by 7 bases, leaving 12 bases between them. This CDR3 has 13 amino acids. From germline, CDR1 is DFQATT and CDR2 SNEGSKA (reference sequence). This CDR3 reads CSARDGRTIEAFF. The CDR3 DNA sequence: TGCAGTGCTAGAGACGGCCGTACAATTGAAGCTTTCTTT.